These T cell receptor beta chains were read from a single sample in a study of cytomegalovirus exposure and HLA in healthy donors. Libraries were prepared by immunoSEQ multiplex PCR; TCRdb keeps only in-frame clonotypes and omits some of them. The table shows approximately 150,000 clones, with 80% to 90% occurring only once. Sequencing input: PBMCs. All receptors derive from a woman younger than 45 in good health and CMV-seropositive. Both conserved end residues are part of each CDR3. D genes are given only for firm matches. For some rows the clone size is stated as once, few or many, or as a class when expanded; others skip it.

clone size	D gene	CDR3 length	J gene	V gene	CDR3 DNA	CDR3 protein
NA	NA	16	TRBJ2-1	TRBV15	TGTGCCACCAGCAGAAGCCGGGAGGGGGCCAGGAGTGAGCAGTTCTTC	CATSRSREGARSEQFF
NA	TRBD1	15	TRBJ1-2	TRBV4-1	TGCGCCAGCAGCATGGGACAGTCCACTGAGAACGGCTACACCTTC	CASSMGQSTENGYTF
NA	NA	16	TRBJ1-1	TRBV18	TGTGCCAGCTCACCACGGCAGGGTTACATGAACACTGAAGCTTTCTTT	CASSPRQGYMNTEAFF
few	NA	16	TRBJ1-6	TRBV5-6	TGTGCCAGCAGCTTGCGGCAGGGTAAGGCAAATTCACCCCTCCACTTT	CASSLRQGKANSPLHF
NA	TRBD1	15	TRBJ2-7	TRBV7-9	TGTGCCAGCAGCCCCCCGGGACAGGACCCCTACGAGCAGTACTTC	CASSPPGQDPYEQYF
NA	TRBD1	15	TRBJ1-2	TRBV5-6	TGTGCCAGCAGCTCACTGGACAGGGGGACCTATGGCTACACCTTC	CASSSLDRGTYGYTF
NA	TRBD2	16	TRBJ2-1	TRBV6-5	TGTGCCAGCAGTTACTCTCGCGGGGGGGGAGGGAATGAGCAGTTCTTC	CASSYSRGGGGNEQFF
NA	TRBD2	15	TRBJ2-2	TRBV5-1	TGCGCCAGCAAGGGAGTAGCGGGAACACCAGGGGAGCTGTTTTTT	CASKGVAGTPGELFF
NA	TRBD1	14	TRBJ2-2	TRBV25-1	TGTGCCAGCAGTGTCACACAGGGGTACGGGGAGCTGTTTTTT	CASSVTQGYGELFF
NA	TRBD1	12	TRBJ1-2	TRBV2	TGTGCCAGCAGGCGGACAGGGGGTGGCTACACCTTC	CASRRTGGGYTF
few	NA	12	TRBJ1-4	TRBV6-5	TGTGCCAGCGGGGGGAGAGATGAAAAACTGTTTTTT	CASGGRDEKLFF
NA	NA	16	TRBJ2-5	TRBV5-4	TGTGCCAGCAGCCCGATAATTTCCGGGGGGCATGAGACCCAGTACTTC	CASSPIISGGHETQYF
NA	NA	13	TRBJ1-2	TRBV5-5	TGTGCCAGCAGCCCGGCGGGAGGCTATGGCTACACCTTC	CASSPAGGYGYTF
NA	TRBD2	18	TRBJ2-1	TRBV10-3	TGTGCCATCAGTGATCAGCGGGGGCCACTAAGCTCCTACAATGAGCAGTTCTTC	CAISDQRGPLSSYNEQFF
NA	TRBD1	14	TRBJ1-2	TRBV9	TGTGCCAGCAGCGTAGGACAGGGGCCCTATGGCTACACCTTC	CASSVGQGPYGYTF
NA	TRBD1	15	TRBJ2-3	TRBV12-5	TGTGCTAGTGGATCAGGACAGGGGGCCAGGGATACGCAGTATTTT	CASGSGQGARDTQYF
NA	NA	12	TRBJ1-4	TRBV16	TGTGCCAGCAGTGGGCCAGGGGAAAAACTGTTTTTT	CASSGPGEKLFF
NA	NA	13	TRBJ1-2	TRBV10-3	TGTGCCACCTCAAAGGGGGGGGTGGAGGGCTACACCTTC	CATSKGGVEGYTF
NA	TRBD2	14	TRBJ2-1	TRBV5-1	TGCGCCAGCAGCTGGAGCGGGGGGAACAGTGAGCAGTTCTTC	CASSWSGGNSEQFF
few	NA	15	TRBJ2-1	TRBV6-5	TGTGCCAGCAGTTTCGACAGGCGGTCCTACAATGAGCAGTTCTTC	CASSFDRRSYNEQFF
NA	TRBD1	15	TRBJ2-7	TRBV7-6	TGTGCCAGCAGCCCCAGGACAGGGGGACCGTACGAGCAGTACTTC	CASSPRTGGPYEQYF
NA	TRBD1	13	TRBJ1-5	TRBV6-6	TGTGCCAGCAGCCGGGACAGGGATCAGCCCCAGCATTTT	CASSRDRDQPQHF
NA	TRBD1	16	TRBJ1-5	TRBV13	TGTGCCAGCAGCTTAGGCCCAGGACAGGTCGGTCAGCCCCAGCATTTT	CASSLGPGQVGQPQHF
NA	NA	15	TRBJ1-4	TRBV7-9	TGTGCCAGCAGCCCGGAAGGGAGAACTAATGAAAAACTGTTTTTT	CASSPEGRTNEKLFF
NA	NA	12	TRBJ1-1	TRBV18	TGTGCCAGCAACCTACAGTCTGGCGAAGCTTTCTTT	CASNLQSGEAFF
NA	NA	13	TRBJ2-7	TRBV29-1	TGCAGCGTTGGGGGCAGGGGACCCTACGAGCAGTACTTC	CSVGGRGPYEQYF
NA	TRBD1	16	TRBJ1-2	TRBV10-2	TGCGCCAGCAGTCCAACCGGACAGGGGAGGGGTGATGGCTACACCTTC	CASSPTGQGRGDGYTF
NA	TRBD1	15	TRBJ1-2	TRBV2	TGTGCCAGCAGTGAAGAGGGGACAGGGAATTATGGCTACACCTTC	CASSEEGTGNYGYTF
NA	NA	15	TRBJ2-6	TRBV6-5	TGTGCCAGCAGTCCTTTCGGGTCTGGGGCCAACGTCCTGACTTTC	CASSPFGSGANVLTF
NA	NA	15	TRBJ1-5	TRBV9	TGTGCCAGCAGCGTAGGAGGGGGAGGCAATCAGCCCCAGCATTTT	CASSVGGGGNQPQHF
NA	NA	16	TRBJ2-3	TRBV10-3	TGTGCCATCAGTGCTGTGACAGGTCGGCGCACAGATACGCAGTATTTT	CAISAVTGRRTDTQYF
NA	NA	13	TRBJ2-7	TRBV29-1	TGCAGCGCCGAAGGGGGAACTTCCTACGAGCAGTACTTC	CSAEGGTSYEQYF
NA	NA	13	TRBJ2-1	TRBV6-5	TGTGCCAGCAGTTACTCATTCACAGCTGAGCAGTTCTTC	CASSYSFTAEQFF
NA	TRBD1	12	TRBJ1-1	TRBV4-2	TGTGCCAGCAGCCTCTACCAGGGGGTGGCTTTCTTT	CASSLYQGVAFF
NA	NA	19	TRBJ1-5	TRBV4-3	TGCGCCAGCAGCCAAGATTGGGGCAGGATAAAGGTCGACAATCAGCCCCAGCATTTT	CASSQDWGRIKVDNQPQHF